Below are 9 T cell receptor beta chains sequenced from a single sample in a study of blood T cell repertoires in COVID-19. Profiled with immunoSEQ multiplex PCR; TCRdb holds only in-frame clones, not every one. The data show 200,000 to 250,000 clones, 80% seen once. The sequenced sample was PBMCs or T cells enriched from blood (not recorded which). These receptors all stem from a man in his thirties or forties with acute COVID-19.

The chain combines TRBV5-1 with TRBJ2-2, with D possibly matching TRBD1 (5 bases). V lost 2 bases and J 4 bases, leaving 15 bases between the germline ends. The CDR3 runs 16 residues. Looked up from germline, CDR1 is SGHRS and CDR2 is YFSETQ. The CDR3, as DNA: TGCGCCAGCAGCTTCGGTAGCCAGGGTATCACCGGGGAGCTGTTTTTT. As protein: CASSFGSQGITGELFF.

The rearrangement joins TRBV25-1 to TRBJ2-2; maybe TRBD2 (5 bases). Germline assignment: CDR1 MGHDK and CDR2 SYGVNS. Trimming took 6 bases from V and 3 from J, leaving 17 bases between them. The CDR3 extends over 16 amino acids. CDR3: CASRVDSRADTGELFF. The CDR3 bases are TGTGCCAGCAGGGTTGACTCTCGAGCGGACACCGGGGAGCTGTTTTTT.

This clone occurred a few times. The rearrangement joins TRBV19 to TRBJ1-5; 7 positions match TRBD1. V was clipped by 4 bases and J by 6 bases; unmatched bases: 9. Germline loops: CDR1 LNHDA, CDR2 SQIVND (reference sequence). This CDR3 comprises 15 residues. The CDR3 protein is CASSTETGSAQPQHF. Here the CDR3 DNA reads TGTGCCAGTAGTACAGAGACAGGGTCCGCTCAGCCCCAGCATTTT.

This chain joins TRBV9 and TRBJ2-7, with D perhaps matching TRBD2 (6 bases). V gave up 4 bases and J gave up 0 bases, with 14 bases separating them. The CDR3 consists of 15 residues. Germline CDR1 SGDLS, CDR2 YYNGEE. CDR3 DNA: TGTGCCAGCAGCAAAGGGGACTCGAGCTCCTACGAGCAGTACTTC. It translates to CASSKGDSSSYEQYF. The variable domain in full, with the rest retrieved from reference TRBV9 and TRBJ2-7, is DSGVTQTPKHLITATGQRVTLRCSPRSGDLSVYWYQQSLDQGLQFLIQYYNGEERAKGNILERFSAQQFPDLHSELNLSSLELGDSALYFCASSKGDSSSYEQYFGPGTRLTVT.

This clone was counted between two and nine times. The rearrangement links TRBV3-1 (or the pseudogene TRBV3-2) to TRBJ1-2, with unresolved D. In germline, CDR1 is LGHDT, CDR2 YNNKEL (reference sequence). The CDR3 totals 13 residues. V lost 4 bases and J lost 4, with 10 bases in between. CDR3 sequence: CASSPDISYGYTF. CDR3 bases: TGTGCCAGCAGCCCTGACATTTCCTATGGCTACACCTTC.

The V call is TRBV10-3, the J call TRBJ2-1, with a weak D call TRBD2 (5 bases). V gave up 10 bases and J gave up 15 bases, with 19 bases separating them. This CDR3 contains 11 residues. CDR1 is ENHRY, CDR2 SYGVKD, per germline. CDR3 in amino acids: CATVGNGVRFF. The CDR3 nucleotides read TGTGCCACCGTCGGGAACGGGGTACGGTTCTTC.

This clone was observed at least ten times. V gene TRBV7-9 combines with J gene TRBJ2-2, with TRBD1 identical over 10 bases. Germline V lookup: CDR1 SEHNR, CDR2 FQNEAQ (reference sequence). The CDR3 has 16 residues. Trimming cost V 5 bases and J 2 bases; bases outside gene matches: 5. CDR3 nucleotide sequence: TGTGCCAGCAGCCGCCGACAGGGGGCAAACACCGGGGAGCTGTTTTTT. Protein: CASSRRQGANTGELFF.

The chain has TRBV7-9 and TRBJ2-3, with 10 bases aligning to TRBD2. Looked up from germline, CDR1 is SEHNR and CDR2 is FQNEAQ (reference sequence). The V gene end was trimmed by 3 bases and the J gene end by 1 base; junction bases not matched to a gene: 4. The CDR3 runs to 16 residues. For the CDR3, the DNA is TGTGCCAGCAGCTTCTCAGGGACTAGCGGCACAGATACGCAGTATTTT. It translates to CASSFSGTSGTDTQYF.

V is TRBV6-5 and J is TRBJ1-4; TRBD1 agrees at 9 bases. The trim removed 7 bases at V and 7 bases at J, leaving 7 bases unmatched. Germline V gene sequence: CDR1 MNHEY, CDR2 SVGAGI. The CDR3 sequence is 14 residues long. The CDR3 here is CASKEGQGFEKLFF. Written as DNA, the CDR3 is TGTGCCAGCAAGGAGGGACAGGGCTTTGAAAAACTGTTTTTT.